The rows below give T cell receptor beta chains drawn from one sample of a study of control samples from healthy donors and cancer patients. TCRdb keeps only in-frame clones here, not all; method: immunoSEQ multiplex PCR. The repertoire holds 130,000 or so clones, with around 93% as singletons. Sequenced sample: blood. The receptor source for this set is a woman aged 45-65 years in good health. CDR3s include the opening cysteine and the closing phenylalanine or tryptophan. The size of a clone is reported for some rows only, either as once, few or many, or as a class for expanded clones.

J | size | V | CDR3
TRBJ1-1 | - | TRBV6-5 | CASRRQVNTEAFF
TRBJ1-1 | - | TRBV11-3 | CASSLQSGQAFF
TRBJ1-1 | - | TRBV2 | CASTFGGNTEAFF
TRBJ1-4 | - | TRBV9 | CASSAGTFINEKLFF
TRBJ2-1 | once | TRBV27 | CASGFLGLAAYNEQFF
TRBJ2-4 | - | TRBV27 | CASSPPTSGRVVGKNIQYF
TRBJ1-1 | - | TRBV3-1/TRBV3-2 | CASSQGGNRGTAFF
TRBJ1-1 | - | TRBV28 | CASSSPLGGLNTEAFF
TRBJ1-6 | - | TRBV19 | CASSITGNNSPLHF
TRBJ1-1 | - | TRBV7-9 | CASSFHSTNTEAFF
TRBJ1-2 | - | TRBV6-5 | CASSLGTGGYGYTF
TRBJ2-1 | - | TRBV10-2 | CAAGGIEQFF
TRBJ1-1 | - | TRBV30 | CAWTLKGGRGTEAFF
TRBJ1-6 | - | TRBV14 | CASSQNSPLHF
TRBJ2-3 | once | TRBV7-2 | CASSYGLAGGSLTDTQYF
TRBJ2-5 | once | TRBV10-3 | CAISGGAVQETQYF
TRBJ1-5 | - | TRBV19 | CASSVGFSNQPQHF
TRBJ1-2 | - | TRBV20-1 | CSASFRQGANGYTF
TRBJ2-7 | - | TRBV13 | CASSFIGVEQYF
TRBJ2-5 | - | TRBV5-5 | CASSLEGLAGGETQYF
TRBJ1-2 | once | TRBV18 | CASSPAGQAYYGYTF
TRBJ2-3 | - | TRBV1 | CTSSHGEGEGTDTQYF
TRBJ2-3 | few | TRBV27 | CASSLWAETIPRTDTQYF
TRBJ1-2 | - | TRBV28 | CASSLTLGGSADGYTF
TRBJ1-2 | - | TRBV24-1 | CATSDFSMNYGYTF
TRBJ2-7 | few | TRBV2 | CASSLRSSYEQYF
TRBJ1-2 | - | TRBV12-3/TRBV12-4 | CASSLSRRAYTF
TRBJ1-2 | - | TRBV10-3 | CAISEQGGNYGYTF
TRBJ1-6 | - | TRBV4-2 | CASSPVSGYNSPLHF
TRBJ2-5 | - | TRBV27 | CASSKTGEETQYF
TRBJ1-2 | - | TRBV3-1/TRBV3-2 | CASSRGTTSYLYGYTF
TRBJ2-3 | - | TRBV5-1 | CASSSGLAGGRPSTDTQYF
TRBJ2-3 | - | TRBV11-2 | CASSLGLTGHTDTQYF
TRBJ2-2 | - | TRBV6-7 | CASSPPGRDEIGELFF
TRBJ2-2 | once | TRBV30 | CARHRDRPNTGELFF
TRBJ1-1 | - | TRBV6-5 | CASSYSTPQGWTEAFF
TRBJ1-5 | - | TRBV27 | CASSISGTGANQPQHF
TRBJ1-3 | - | TRBV28 | CASSSPPGNTIYF
TRBJ1-5 | - | TRBV7-9 | CASSLDSLGQPQHF
TRBJ1-1 | - | TRBV6-4 | CASSDSRRGTEAFF
TRBJ1-5 | - | TRBV2 | CASRGGTVVEPQHF
TRBJ2-1 | - | TRBV14 | CASSRETGVPGEQFF
TRBJ2-3 | - | TRBV29-1 | CSVERTSGGLKDTQYF
TRBJ2-7 | - | TRBV28 | CASRTRESPYEQYF
TRBJ2-5 | - | TRBV19 | CASSIWGLRETQYF
TRBJ1-1 | - | TRBV11-2 | CASSLQQGFGGEAFF
TRBJ1-2 | - | TRBV30 | CAWSRTQGEAYGYTF
TRBJ1-2 | many | TRBV11-2 | CASSSQGPGFYGYTF
TRBJ1-1 | - | TRBV3-1/TRBV3-2 | CASSQDRSRGLLKTFF
TRBJ2-2 | - | TRBV5-1 | CASIDGSGTGELFF
TRBJ1-6 | - | TRBV5-4 | CASSLDRVDSPLHF
TRBJ1-4 | - | TRBV11-2 | CASSMGQGVTNEKLFF
TRBJ2-3 | - | TRBV5-4 | CASSRDSHTDTQYF
TRBJ2-3 | - | TRBV11-2 | CASSLDAGGTDTQYF
TRBJ2-1 | - | TRBV6-2/TRBV6-3 | CASSLLAGASSYNEQFF
TRBJ2-7 | - | TRBV11-3 | CASSERQHYEQYF
TRBJ2-5 | - | TRBV7-9 | CASARGGETQYF
TRBJ2-3 | - | TRBV25-1 | CASSLLGNADTQYF
TRBJ1-4 | - | TRBV28 | CASSLMREKLFF